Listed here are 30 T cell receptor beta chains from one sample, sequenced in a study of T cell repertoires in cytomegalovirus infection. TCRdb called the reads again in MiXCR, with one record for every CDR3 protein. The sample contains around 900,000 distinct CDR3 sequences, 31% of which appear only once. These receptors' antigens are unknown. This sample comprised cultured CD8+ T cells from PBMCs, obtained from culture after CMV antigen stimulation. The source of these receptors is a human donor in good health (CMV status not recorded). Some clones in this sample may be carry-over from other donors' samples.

CDR3 loop: CASSPRLSPPLHF. The CDR3 coding sequence is TGTGCCAGCAGTCCCCGCCTAAGTCCACCCCTCCACTTT. The chain combines TRBV25-1 with TRBJ1-6, with D unclear. The V gene's germline CDR1 is MGHDK and CDR2 SYGVNS. V was pared by 5 bases and J by 11 bases, with 13 bases between. This CDR3 has 13 residues.

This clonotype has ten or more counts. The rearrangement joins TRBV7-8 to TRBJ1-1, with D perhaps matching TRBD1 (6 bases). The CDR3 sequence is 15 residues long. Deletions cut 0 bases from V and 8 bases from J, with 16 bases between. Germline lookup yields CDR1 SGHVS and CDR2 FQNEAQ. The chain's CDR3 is CASSLALGGGKEAFF. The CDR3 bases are TGTGCCAGCAGCTTAGCTTTGGGAGGGGGGAAGGAAGCTTTCTTT.

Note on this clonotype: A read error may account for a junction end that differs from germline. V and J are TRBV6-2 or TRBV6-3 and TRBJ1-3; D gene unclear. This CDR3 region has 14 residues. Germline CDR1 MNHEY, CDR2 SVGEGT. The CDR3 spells CVSKELSSGNTIYF. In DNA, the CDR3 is TGTGTCAGCAAAGAGCTCTCCTCTGGAAACACCATATATTTT.

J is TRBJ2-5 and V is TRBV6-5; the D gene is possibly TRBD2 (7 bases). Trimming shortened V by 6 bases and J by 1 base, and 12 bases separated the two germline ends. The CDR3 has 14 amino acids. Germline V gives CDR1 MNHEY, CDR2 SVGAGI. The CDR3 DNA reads TGTGCCAGCAGCAAGGGGGGGAGCCAAGAGACCCAGTACTTC. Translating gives CASSKGGSQETQYF.

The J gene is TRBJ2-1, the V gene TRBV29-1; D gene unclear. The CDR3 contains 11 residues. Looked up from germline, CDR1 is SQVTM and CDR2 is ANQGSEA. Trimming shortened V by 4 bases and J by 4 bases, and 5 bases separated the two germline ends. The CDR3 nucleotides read TGCAGCGTTGCGCGGTACAATGAGCAGTTCTTC. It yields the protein CSVARYNEQFF.

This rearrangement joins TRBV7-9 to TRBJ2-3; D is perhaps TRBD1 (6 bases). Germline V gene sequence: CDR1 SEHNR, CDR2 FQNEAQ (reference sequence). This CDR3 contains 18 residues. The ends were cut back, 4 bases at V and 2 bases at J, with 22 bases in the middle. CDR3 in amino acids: CASSSSRTGSKITDTQYF. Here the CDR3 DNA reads TGTGCCAGCAGCTCTAGCCGTACAGGGAGTAAAATCACAGATACGCAGTATTTT.

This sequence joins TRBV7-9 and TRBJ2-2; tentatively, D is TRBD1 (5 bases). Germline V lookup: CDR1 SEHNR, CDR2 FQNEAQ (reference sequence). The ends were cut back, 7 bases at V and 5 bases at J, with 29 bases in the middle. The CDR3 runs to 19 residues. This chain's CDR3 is CASIPSLGLGQGYTGELFF. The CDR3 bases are TGTGCCAGCATCCCCTCCCTCGGCTTGGGGCAAGGTTATACCGGGGAGCTGTTTTTT. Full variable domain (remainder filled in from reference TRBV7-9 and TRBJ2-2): DTGVSQNPRHKITKRGQNVTFRCDPISEHNRLYWYRQTLGQGPEFLTYFQNEAQLEKSRLLSDRFSAERPKGSFSTLEIQRTEQGDSAMYLCASIPSLGLGQGYTGELFFGEGSRLTVL.

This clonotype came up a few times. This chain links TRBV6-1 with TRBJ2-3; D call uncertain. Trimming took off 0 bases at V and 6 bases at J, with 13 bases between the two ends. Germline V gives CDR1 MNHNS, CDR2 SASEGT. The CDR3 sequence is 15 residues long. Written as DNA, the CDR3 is TGTGCCAGCAGTGAAGCAGCCAGGCCGGGCGATACGCAGTATTTT. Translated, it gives CASSEAARPGDTQYF.

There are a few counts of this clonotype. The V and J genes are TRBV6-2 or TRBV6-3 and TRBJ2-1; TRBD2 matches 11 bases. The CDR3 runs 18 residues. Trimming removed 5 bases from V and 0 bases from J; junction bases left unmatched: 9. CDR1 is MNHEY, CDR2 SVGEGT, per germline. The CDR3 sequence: CASSRPGSGGDSYNEQFF. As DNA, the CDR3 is TGTGCCAGCAGTCGCCCTGGTAGCGGGGGGGACTCCTACAATGAGCAGTTCTTC.

CDR3: CASSQAPGSGGYTF. In DNA form, the CDR3 reads TGCGCCAGCAGCCAAGCGCCCGGGAGCGGCGGCTACACCTTC. The chain couples TRBV4-1 to TRBJ1-2; no clear D. The V and J ends lost 1 base and 8 bases respectively, with 14 bases between them. The CDR3 totals 14 residues. Germline assignment: CDR1 MGHRA and CDR2 YSYEKL.

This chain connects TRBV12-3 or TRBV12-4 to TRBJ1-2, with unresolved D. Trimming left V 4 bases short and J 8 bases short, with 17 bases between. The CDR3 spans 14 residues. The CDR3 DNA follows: TGTGCCAGCAGTTCCACCCCTGACTACCCCGGCTACACCTTC. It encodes CASSSTPDYPGYTF.

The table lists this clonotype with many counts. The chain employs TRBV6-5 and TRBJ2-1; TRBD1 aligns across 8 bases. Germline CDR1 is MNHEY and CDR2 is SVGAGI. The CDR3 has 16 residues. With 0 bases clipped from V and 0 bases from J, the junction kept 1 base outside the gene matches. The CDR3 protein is CASSYSDRGSYNEQFF. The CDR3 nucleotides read TGTGCCAGCAGTTACTCCGACAGGGGCTCCTACAATGAGCAGTTCTTC.

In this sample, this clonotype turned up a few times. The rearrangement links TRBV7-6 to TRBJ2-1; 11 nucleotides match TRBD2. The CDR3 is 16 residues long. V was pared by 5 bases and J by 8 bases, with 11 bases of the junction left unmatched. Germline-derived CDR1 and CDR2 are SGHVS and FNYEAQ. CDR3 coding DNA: TGTGCCAGCAGCCGTCGACTAGCGGGGACCCTCGATGAGCAGTTCTTC. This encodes CASSRRLAGTLDEQFF.

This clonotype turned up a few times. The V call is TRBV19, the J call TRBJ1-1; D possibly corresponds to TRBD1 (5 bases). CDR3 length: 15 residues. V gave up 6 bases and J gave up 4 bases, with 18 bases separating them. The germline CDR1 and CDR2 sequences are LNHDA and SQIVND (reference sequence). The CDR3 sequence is CASSLRGELSTEAFF. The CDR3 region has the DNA TGTGCCAGTAGCCTACGGGGGGAGTTAAGCACTGAAGCTTTCTTT.

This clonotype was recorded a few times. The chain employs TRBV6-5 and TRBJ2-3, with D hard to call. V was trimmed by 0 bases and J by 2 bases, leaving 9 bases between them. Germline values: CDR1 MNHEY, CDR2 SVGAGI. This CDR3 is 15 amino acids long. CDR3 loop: CASSYSGQDTDTQYF. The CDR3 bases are TGTGCCAGCAGTTACTCTGGGCAGGACACAGATACGCAGTATTTT.

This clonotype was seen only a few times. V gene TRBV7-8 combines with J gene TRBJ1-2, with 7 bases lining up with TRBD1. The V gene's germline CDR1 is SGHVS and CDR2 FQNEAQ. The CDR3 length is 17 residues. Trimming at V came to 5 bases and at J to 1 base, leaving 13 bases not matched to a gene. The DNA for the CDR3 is TGTGCCAGCAGCCACCGGGACAGACAAGAAAGTAACTATGGCTACACCTTC. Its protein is CASSHRDRQESNYGYTF.

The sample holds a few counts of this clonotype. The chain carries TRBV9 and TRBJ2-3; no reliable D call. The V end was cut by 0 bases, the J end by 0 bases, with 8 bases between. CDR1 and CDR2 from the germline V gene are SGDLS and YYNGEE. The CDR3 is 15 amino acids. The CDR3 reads CASSVEGLSTDTQYF. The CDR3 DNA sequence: TGTGCCAGCAGCGTAGAAGGGCTGAGCACAGATACGCAGTATTTT.

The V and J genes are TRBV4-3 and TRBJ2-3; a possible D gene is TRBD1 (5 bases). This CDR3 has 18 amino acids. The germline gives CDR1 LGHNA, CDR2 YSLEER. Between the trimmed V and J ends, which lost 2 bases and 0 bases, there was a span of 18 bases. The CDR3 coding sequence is TGCGCCAGCAGCCAATCCGTTTGGGGCTACCTCAGCACAGATACGCAGTATTTT. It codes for CASSQSVWGYLSTDTQYF.

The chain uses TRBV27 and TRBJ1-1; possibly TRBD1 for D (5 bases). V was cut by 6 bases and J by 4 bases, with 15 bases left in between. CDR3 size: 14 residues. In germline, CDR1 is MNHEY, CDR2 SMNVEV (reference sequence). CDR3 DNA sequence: TGTGCCAGCAGCCCGGGGCGGCTTGGCACTGAAGCTTTCTTT. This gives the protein CASSPGRLGTEAFF.

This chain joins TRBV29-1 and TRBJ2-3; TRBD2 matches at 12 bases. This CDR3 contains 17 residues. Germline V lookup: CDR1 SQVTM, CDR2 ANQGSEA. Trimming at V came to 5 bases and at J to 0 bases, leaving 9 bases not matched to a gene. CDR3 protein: CSVSGLAGKSSTDTQYF. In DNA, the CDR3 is TGCAGCGTTTCCGGACTAGCGGGGAAGTCTAGCACAGATACGCAGTATTTT.

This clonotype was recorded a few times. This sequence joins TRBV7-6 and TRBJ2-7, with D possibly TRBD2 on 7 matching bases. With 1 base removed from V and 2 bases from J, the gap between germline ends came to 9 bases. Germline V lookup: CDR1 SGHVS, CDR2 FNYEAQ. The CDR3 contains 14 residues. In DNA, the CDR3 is TGTGCCAGCAGCTTAGGGGAGGGGGCCTACGAGCAGTACGTC. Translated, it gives CASSLGEGAYEQYV.

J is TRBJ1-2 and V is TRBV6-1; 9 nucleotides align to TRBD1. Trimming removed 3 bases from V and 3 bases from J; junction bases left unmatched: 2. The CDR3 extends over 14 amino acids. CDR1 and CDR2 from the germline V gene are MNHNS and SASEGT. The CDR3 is CASSDGQGYYGYTF. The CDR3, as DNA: TGTGCCAGCAGTGACGGACAGGGGTACTATGGCTACACCTTC.

CDR3: CSVSMRTSGAAYEQYF. CDR3 coding DNA: TGCAGCGTTTCGATGCGGACTAGCGGGGCCGCCTACGAGCAGTACTTC. The rearrangement uses TRBV29-1 and TRBJ2-7; 12 bases line up with TRBD2. CDR1 and CDR2 (germline): SQVTM, ANQGSEA. The CDR3 consists of 16 residues. V lost 5 bases, J lost 2 bases, and 10 bases stayed unmatched.

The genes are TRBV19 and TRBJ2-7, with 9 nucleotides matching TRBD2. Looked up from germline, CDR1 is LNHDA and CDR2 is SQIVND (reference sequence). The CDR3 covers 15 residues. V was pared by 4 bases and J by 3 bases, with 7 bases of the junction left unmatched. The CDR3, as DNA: TGTGCCAGTAGTACGACTCTAGCGGGGATCTACGAGCAGTACTTC. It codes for CASSTTLAGIYEQYF. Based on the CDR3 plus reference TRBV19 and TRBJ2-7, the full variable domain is DGGITQSPKYLFRKEGQNVTLSCEQNLNHDAMYWYRQDPGQGLRLIYYSQIVNDFQKGDIAEGYSVSREKKESFPLTVTSAQKNPTAFYLCASSTTLAGIYEQYFGPGTRLTVT.

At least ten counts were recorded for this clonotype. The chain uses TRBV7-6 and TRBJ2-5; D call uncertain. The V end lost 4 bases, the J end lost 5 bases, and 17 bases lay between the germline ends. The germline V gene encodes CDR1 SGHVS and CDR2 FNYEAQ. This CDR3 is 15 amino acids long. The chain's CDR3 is CASSSPESSTETQYF. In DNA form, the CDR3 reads TGTGCCAGCAGCTCCCCGGAGTCGAGCACGGAGACCCAGTACTTC. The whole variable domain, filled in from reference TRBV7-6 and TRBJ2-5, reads GAGVSQSPRYKVTKRGQDVALRCDPISGHVSLYWYRQALGQGPEFLTYFNYEAQQDKSGLPNDRFSAERPEGSISTLTIQRTEQRDSAMYRCASSSPESSTETQYFGPGTRLLVL.

CDR3 in DNA: TGTGCCAGCAGCTTCACTCGCGAGGGGGCGATCGGCTACACCTTC. This codes for CASSFTREGAIGYTF. The chain employs TRBV5-4 and TRBJ1-2, with TRBD1 identical over 7 bases. This CDR3 is 15 amino acids long. Germline loops: CDR1 SGHNT, CDR2 YYREEE (reference sequence). Trimming took 2 bases from V and 8 from J; bases not matched to a gene: 12.

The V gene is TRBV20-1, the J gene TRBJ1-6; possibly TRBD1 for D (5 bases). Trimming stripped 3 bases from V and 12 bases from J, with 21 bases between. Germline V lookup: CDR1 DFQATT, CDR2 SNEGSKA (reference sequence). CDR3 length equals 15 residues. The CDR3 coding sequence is TGCAGTGCTAGGACCGACAGCGACTGGTATGGACCCCTCCACTTT. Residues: CSARTDSDWYGPLHF.

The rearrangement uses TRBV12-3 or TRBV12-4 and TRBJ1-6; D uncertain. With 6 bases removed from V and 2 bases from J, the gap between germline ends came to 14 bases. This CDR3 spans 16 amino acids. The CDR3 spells CASSFSLATYNSPLHF. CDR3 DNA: TGTGCCAGCAGCTTCAGCCTCGCTACCTATAATTCACCCCTCCACTTT.

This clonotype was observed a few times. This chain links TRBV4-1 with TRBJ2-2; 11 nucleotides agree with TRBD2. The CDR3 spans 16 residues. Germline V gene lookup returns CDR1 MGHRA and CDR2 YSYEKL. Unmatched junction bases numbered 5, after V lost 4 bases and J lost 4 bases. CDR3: CASSRLTSGITGELFF. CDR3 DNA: TGCGCCAGCAGCCGATTGACTAGCGGGATCACCGGGGAGCTGTTTTTT.

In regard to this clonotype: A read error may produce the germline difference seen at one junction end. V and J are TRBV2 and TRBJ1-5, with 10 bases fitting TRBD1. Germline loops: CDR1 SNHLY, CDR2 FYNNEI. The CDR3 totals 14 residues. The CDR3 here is CASSGTGGNQTQHF. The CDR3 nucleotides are TGTGCCAGCAGTGGGACAGGGGGGAATCAGACCCAGCATTTT.